One and the same sample provided the 2 T cell receptor beta chains below, sequenced in a study of preoperative IRX-2 immunotherapy in early breast cancer. Sequencing was performed with immunoSEQ multiplex PCR; in TCRdb, only in-frame clones are kept and a portion is missing. There are 90,000 to 100,000 clones in the sample; about nine tenths occur only once, and under 2.5% lies in the top ten. Treatment indicated: preoperative locoregional IRX-2 cytokine immunotherapy. The sample here was tumor tissue, taken after IRX-2 immunotherapy. The source of these receptors is a human donor with breast cancer.

The rearrangement uses TRBV6-8 and TRBJ1-2, with D possibly being TRBD1 (6 bases). The length of the CDR3 is 13 residues. Germline V gene data show CDR1 as MNHGY and CDR2 as SAAAGT. V was cut by 4 bases and J by 7 bases, with 13 bases left in between. As DNA, the CDR3 is TGTGCCAGCAGTTCCGAGACAGGCGGTGGCTACACCTTC. Translation: CASSSETGGGYTF.

The chain links TRBV7-1 to TRBJ2-5; possible D gene TRBD1, 6 bases. TRBV7-1 is classed as an ORF, of uncertain function. The CDR3 covers 13 residues. V lost 5 bases, J lost 1 base, and 8 bases lay in between. The chain's CDR3 is CASSLGGQETQYF. The DNA of the CDR3 is TGTGCCAGCAGCCTAGGGGGCCAAGAGACCCAGTACTTC.